This T cell receptor (beta chain) was captured by sequencing in a study of blood T cell repertoires in COVID-19. Study-level information: The study drew acute and convalescent COVID-19 samples from the United States, Italy and Spain.

In the original analysis: Amplification of reference gene primers provided the estimated nucleated cell counts. Libraries were prepared by immunoSEQ multiplex PCR; TCRdb keeps only in-frame clonotypes and omits some of them. The V and J calls and clone size come from that table; D and trimming were worked out from the DNA. The sample includes over 80,000 clones, about 74% of them seen just once. The CDR3 consists of 14 residues. The V gene end was trimmed by 5 bases and the J gene end by 4 bases; junction bases not matched to a gene: 4. Germline V lookup: CDR1 MNHEY, CDR2 SVGEGT. The Seattle patients joined while their infection was active and were tracked longitudinally afterward.

This TCR was sampled from a man in his sixties or seventies with COVID-19, enrolled during active disease. The rearrangement links TRBV6-2 or TRBV6-3 to TRBJ1-5; 8 bases align to TRBD1. The specimen sequenced was peripheral blood. This chain's CDR3 is CASSTRQGNQPQHF. DNA of the CDR3: TGTGCCAGCAGTACCAGACAGGGGAATCAGCCCCAGCATTTT.